The rows below give T cell receptor beta chains drawn from one sample of a study of T cell responses to AZD1222 COVID-19 vaccine. Clones were read by immunoSEQ multiplex PCR, and TCRdb kept only the in-frame ones, dropping some. Of about 110,000 clones listed, more than 75% are singletons. The specimen comprised peripheral blood, sampled on day 0 of AZD1222 vaccination. The receptors were gathered from an adult in good health. CDR3s include the opening cysteine and the closing phenylalanine or tryptophan. A D gene is named only where the DNA matches it firmly. The size entry is marked missing in some rows and otherwise reads once, few, many or a size class.

cdr3_length j_call clone_size d_call v_call cdr3_nt cdr3_aa
15 TRBJ2-5 - TRBD1 TRBV6-2/TRBV6-3 TGTGCCAGCAGTTACTCGGGACAGTTCCTGAAGACCCAGTACTTC CASSYSGQFLKTQYF
13 TRBJ1-5 - TRBD1 TRBV10-3 TGTGCCATCGGAGACAGGGTTAATCAGCCCCAGCATTTT CAIGDRVNQPQHF
11 TRBJ1-1 few - TRBV29-1 TGCAGCGTGGTCCGGGGCCTGGAAGCTTTCTTT CSVVRGLEAFF
13 TRBJ2-7 - TRBD1 TRBV18 TGTGCCAGCTCATCCGGGACAGGGGGCTGGGAGTACTTC CASSSGTGGWEYF
18 TRBJ2-6 - TRBD1 TRBV5-6 TGTGCCAGCAGCTTGTCGGGACAGGGGGCCACTGGGGCCAACGTCCTGACTTTC CASSLSGQGATGANVLTF
12 TRBJ1-5 - - TRBV10-2 TGCGCCAGCAGTGAGGGGCCCCAGCCCCAGCATTTT CASSEGPQPQHF
15 TRBJ2-1 - TRBD2 TRBV6-1 TGTGCCAGCAGTGAAGTAGCGGGGGGGCGCAATGAGCAGTTCTTC CASSEVAGGRNEQFF
15 TRBJ1-5 - TRBD1 TRBV4-2 TGTGCCAGCAGCCCAGGGGGGACGGGCAATCAGCCCCAGCATTTT CASSPGGTGNQPQHF
17 TRBJ1-2 - TRBD1 TRBV7-9 TGTGCCAGCAGCATCGCATCCCGGGACAGGAGACGCTATGGCTACACCTTC CASSIASRDRRRYGYTF
13 TRBJ1-2 - TRBD1 TRBV3-1/TRBV3-2 TGTGCCAGCAGCCGGACAGGGGGCGATGGCTACACCTTC CASSRTGGDGYTF
18 TRBJ2-1 - TRBD2 TRBV4-1 TGCGCCAGCAGCCACGGGACTAGCGGGGGGTTTTCCTACAATGAGCAGTTCTTC CASSHGTSGGFSYNEQFF
13 TRBJ1-2 - - TRBV7-9 TGTGCCAGCAGCCCAAGGGAATTCTATGGCTACACCTTC CASSPREFYGYTF
16 TRBJ2-5 - TRBD1 TRBV9 TGTGCCAGCAGCCCGAGGACAGGGGCTTTGGCAGAGACCCAGTACTTC CASSPRTGALAETQYF
14 TRBJ1-2 - TRBD1 TRBV5-5 TGTGCCAGCAGCCCGACAGGGAAAAATTATGGCTACACCTTC CASSPTGKNYGYTF
14 TRBJ1-1 - - TRBV2 TGTGCCAGCAGTCCTCAGGGACCGAACACTGAAGCTTTCTTT CASSPQGPNTEAFF
13 TRBJ2-5 - - TRBV3-1/TRBV3-2 TGTGCCAGCAGCCGGGACCGACGGGAGACCCAGTACTTC CASSRDRRETQYF
12 TRBJ1-2 - - TRBV7-8 TGTGCCAGCAGTGTAGGGACCGATGGCTACACCTTC CASSVGTDGYTF
14 TRBJ1-2 few TRBD1 TRBV9 TGTGCCAGCAGCCCAGGCGGGACAGCCTATGGCTACACCTTC CASSPGGTAYGYTF
15 TRBJ2-1 - - TRBV7-2 TGTGCCAGCAGCTTAGCGGGGGGCAGGGTCAATGAGCAGTTCTTC CASSLAGGRVNEQFF
15 TRBJ2-1 - TRBD1 TRBV18 TGTGCCAGCTCACATCCCGACAGGGCATACAATGAGCAGTTCTTC CASSHPDRAYNEQFF
14 TRBJ1-4 - - TRBV5-1 TGCGCCAGCAGCTTGGACACTATGAATGAAAAACTGTTTTTT CASSLDTMNEKLFF
13 TRBJ1-2 few - TRBV5-1 TGCGCCAGCAGCTTGGGTCTATCCTATGGCTACACCTTC CASSLGLSYGYTF
13 TRBJ1-1 - - TRBV30 TGTGCCTGGAATGTACTAGGGGGCACTGAAGCTTTCTTT CAWNVLGGTEAFF
13 TRBJ2-7 medium-sized - TRBV4-2 TGTGCCAGCAGCCAAGATAAAGGCTACGAGCAGTACTTC CASSQDKGYEQYF
15 TRBJ2-5 - TRBD2 TRBV18 TGTGCCAGCCTCCCGGCCCTAGCGGGGCATGAGACCCAGTACTTC CASLPALAGHETQYF
15 TRBJ1-2 - - TRBV7-9 TGTGCCAGCAGCTTAGAGGGAGGCCGCACCTATGGCTACACCTTC CASSLEGGRTYGYTF
13 TRBJ1-1 - TRBD1 TRBV7-9 TGTGCCAGCAGTTTCACAGGGGACACTGAAGCTTTCTTT CASSFTGDTEAFF
15 TRBJ1-1 few TRBD1 TRBV19 TGTGCCAGTAGACCGGACAGGGGCGTGAACACTGAAGCTTTCTTT CASRPDRGVNTEAFF
18 TRBJ2-7 - - TRBV6-2/TRBV6-3 TGTGCCAGCAGTTATGGCAGGGAAGGGGAACGCTGGGTCCACGAGCAGTACTTC CASSYGREGERWVHEQYF